The 18 T cell receptor beta chains given below trace back to one sample, sequenced in a study of response to subunit inactivated influenza vaccine. MiXCR, run by TCRdb on the RT-PCR reads, gives a single entry per CDR3 protein. Among about 500,000 distinct CDR3 sequences listed, 15% to 20% were seen once. This specimen was CD4+ T cells sorted from PBMCs, taken less than 25 months after vaccination. These TCRs come from a man aged 45 to 70 who received an inactivated influenza vaccine.

A few counts support this clonotype. The rearrangement uses TRBV12-3 or TRBV12-4 and TRBJ2-7, with D maybe TRBD2 (6 bases). The CDR3 covers 13 residues. The V gene lost 6 bases and the J gene lost 5 bases, with 14 bases spanning the gap. CDR3 coding DNA: TGTGCCAGCAGCCCGGTGGGGGGTCACGAGCAGTACTTC. Translation gives CASSPVGGHEQYF.

As concerns this clonotype: A read error is likely, as this CDR3 ends without the conserved phenylalanine or tryptophan. The chain couples TRBV4-3 to TRBJ2-7, with a tentative D call TRBD1 (5 bases). The V and J ends lost 4 bases and 4 bases respectively, with 11 bases between them. CDR3 length: 13 residues. Looked up from germline, CDR1 is LGHNA and CDR2 is YSLEER. The CDR3 nucleotides are TGCGCCAGCAGCCCGGCGCAGGGTTACGAGCAGTACATC. It codes for CASSPAQGYEQYI.

Comments on this clonotype: A much larger clone lies one base from this, so it may be a read error. This chain uses TRBV6-2 or TRBV6-3 with TRBJ2-7, with D unclear. Germline V gene data show CDR1 as MNHEY and CDR2 as SVGEGT. The CDR3 has 12 residues. Here the CDR3 DNA reads TGTGCCTGCAGTTTCCGCTCCTACGAGCAGTACTTC. Its protein is CACSFRSYEQYF.

At least ten counts were recorded for this clonotype. J is TRBJ1-5 and V is TRBV12-3 or TRBV12-4; a possible D gene is TRBD1 (5 bases). V lost 6 bases and J lost 0, with 9 bases in between. The CDR3 runs 14 residues. DNA for the CDR3: TGTGCCAGCAGAAGACAGTCTAGCAATCAGCCCCAGCATTTT. Its protein is CASRRQSSNQPQHF.

This clonotype was seen only a few times. V gene TRBV20-1 combines with J gene TRBJ2-7; the match to TRBD1 covers 7 bases. CDR1 and CDR2 from the germline V gene are DFQATT and SNEGSKA (reference sequence). Trimming cost V 7 bases and J 6 bases; bases outside gene matches: 12. The CDR3 runs 13 residues. The CDR3 DNA is TGCAGTGAGGGGGCTCTCGTCATGGGCGAGCAGTACTTC. It encodes CSEGALVMGEQYF.

The rearrangement joins TRBV28 to TRBJ2-3; the match to TRBD1 covers 12 bases. The germline gives CDR1 MDHEN, CDR2 SYDVKM. This CDR3 comprises 13 residues. J gave up 5 bases and V 8 bases, and 2 bases lay outside the gene matches. DNA for the CDR3: TGTGCCAGCCGGGACAGGGGGCTAGATACGCAGTATTTT. This encodes CASRDRGLDTQYF.

This clonotype was detected a few times. The J gene is TRBJ2-2, the V gene TRBV20-1; TRBD2 aligns across 7 bases. V was pared by 1 base and J by 0 bases, with 5 bases of the junction left unmatched. From germline, CDR1 is DFQATT and CDR2 SNEGSKA (reference sequence). The CDR3 contains 16 residues. CDR3 coding DNA: TGCAGTGCTAGAGCAGCGCTAGCGGCGAACACCGGGGAGCTGTTTTTT. It translates to CSARAALAANTGELFF.

The rearrangement links TRBV5-1 to TRBJ2-2; D perhaps matches TRBD1 (5 bases). Per the germline V gene, CDR1 is SGHRS and CDR2 is YFSETQ. The CDR3 covers 15 residues. V dropped 0 bases and J dropped 6 bases, with 12 bases sitting between them. The CDR3 protein is CASSLGRVVAGELFF. DNA for the CDR3: TGCGCCAGCAGCTTGGGCAGGGTAGTAGCCGGGGAGCTGTTTTTT. Full variable domain (remainder filled in from reference TRBV5-1 and TRBJ2-2): KAGVTQTPRYLIKTRGQQVTLSCSPISGHRSVSWYQQTPGQGLQFLFEYFSETQRNKGNFPGRFSGRQFSNSRSEMNVSTLELGDSALYLCASSLGRVVAGELFFGEGSRLTVL.

The genes are TRBV28 and TRBJ2-4; D might be TRBD2 (6 bases). Trimming shortened V by 6 bases and J by 0 bases, and 9 bases separated the two germline ends. This CDR3 spans 14 amino acids. The germline CDR1 and CDR2 sequences are MDHEN and SYDVKM. The CDR3 region is CASRPGLAKNIQYF. CDR3 DNA sequence: TGTGCCAGCAGGCCGGGACTAGCCAAAAACATTCAGTACTTC.

This clonotype has just one count. The chain joins TRBV27 to TRBJ2-3; 11 nucleotides agree with TRBD2. V lost 4 bases, J lost 5 bases, and 11 bases stayed unmatched. This CDR3 comprises 17 residues. Per germline, CDR1 MNHEY and CDR2 SMNVEV (reference sequence). For the CDR3, the DNA is TGTGCCAGCAGTTCCAGGACTAGCGGGCGGGGAATAGATACGCAGTATTTT. Protein sequence: CASSSRTSGRGIDTQYF.

This chain uses TRBV2 with TRBJ1-2; 7 nucleotides agree with TRBD1. The V and J ends lost 4 bases and 4 bases, in that order; junction bases with no gene match: 6. In germline, CDR1 is SNHLY, CDR2 FYNNEI. The CDR3 is 14 amino acids. DNA for the CDR3: TGTGCCAGCAGTGCATCAGGGGGTGCCTATGGCTACACCTTC. It codes for CASSASGGAYGYTF.

This sequence joins TRBV29-1 and TRBJ2-3; 8 bases agree with TRBD2. This CDR3 spans 14 amino acids. Germline V gene lookup returns CDR1 SQVTM and CDR2 ANQGSEA. With 5 bases clipped from V and 6 bases from J, the junction kept 10 bases outside the gene matches. CDR3 DNA: TGCAGCGTTCAAACAGGACTAGCTAGTGATACGCAGTATTTT. Translated: CSVQTGLASDTQYF.

This clonotype has only a few counts. The rearrangement uses TRBV5-1 and TRBJ2-1; 13 bases agree with TRBD2. The germline V gene has CDR1 SGHRS and CDR2 YFSETQ. The CDR3 contains 16 residues. Trimming removed 7 bases from V and 0 bases from J; junction bases left unmatched: 4. CDR3 coding DNA: TGCGCCAGCGCGGGACTAGCGGGAAGCTCCTACAATGAGCAGTTCTTC. It translates to CASAGLAGSSYNEQFF. Complete variable domain (other parts from reference TRBV5-1 and TRBJ2-1): KAGVTQTPRYLIKTRGQQVTLSCSPISGHRSVSWYQQTPGQGLQFLFEYFSETQRNKGNFPGRFSGRQFSNSRSEMNVSTLELGDSALYLCASAGLAGSSYNEQFFGPGTRLTVL.

This chain joins TRBV7-2 and TRBJ2-3; D is undetermined. This CDR3 contains 14 residues. Looked up from germline, CDR1 is SGHTA and CDR2 is FQGNSA. V was cut by 2 bases and J by 1 base, with 7 bases left in between. The CDR3 DNA reads TGTGCCAGCAGCTTACCCAAACGCACAGATACGCAGTATTTT. It translates to CASSLPKRTDTQYF.

This clonotype was seen more than once but under ten times. The chain combines TRBV29-1 with TRBJ1-1; D remains unclear. CDR1 and CDR2 from the germline V gene are SQVTM and ANQGSEA. The CDR3 loop spans 13 amino acids. V was clipped by 8 bases and J by 5 bases, with 18 bases between them. The CDR3 here is CSTRGYWETEAFF. As DNA, the CDR3 is TGCAGCACCCGAGGGTACTGGGAGACTGAAGCTTTCTTT.

This clonotype was picked up many times. The CDR3 nucleotides read TGTGCCAGCAGTTTTTCGGGTGCAGATACGCAGTATTTT. Its translation: CASSFSGADTQYF. The V call is TRBV12-3 or TRBV12-4, the J call TRBJ2-3, with D hard to call. The germline V and J ends were trimmed by 3 bases and 4 bases, with 8 bases remaining between them. The length of the CDR3 is 13 residues.

This clonotype was counted a few times. The J gene is TRBJ2-6, the V gene TRBV27, with a tentative D call TRBD1 (5 bases). This CDR3 comprises 17 residues. Germline V lookup: CDR1 MNHEY, CDR2 SMNVEV (reference sequence). Trimming removed 5 bases from V and 0 bases from J, with 14 bases in between. The chain's CDR3 is CASSPKTDSSGANVLTF. The CDR3 coding sequence is TGTGCCAGCAGTCCCAAGACAGACAGCTCTGGGGCCAACGTCCTGACTTTC.

There are a few counts of this clonotype. V and J are TRBV9 and TRBJ2-7, with no clear D. Trimming took off 3 bases at V and 0 bases at J, with 10 bases between the two ends. Germline V lookup: CDR1 SGDLS, CDR2 YYNGEE. There are 14 residues in the CDR3. The CDR3 protein is CASSGPTPSYEQYF. CDR3 bases: TGTGCCAGCAGCGGTCCCACTCCCTCCTACGAGCAGTACTTC.